The clone carrying this T cell receptor (beta chain) appeared many times. Its specificity is not known. These data belong to a study of T-cell memory formation after mild COVID-19. Across the study: TCR clusters showed largely donor specificity.

TCR alpha and TCR beta cDNA libraries carrying sample barcodes and UMIs came from 5'RACE with constant-segment primers. MiXCR, applied by TCRdb to the 5' RACE reads, yields one record per CDR3 protein. The sample includes approximately 230,000 distinct CDR3 sequences, less than 20% seen only once; the top ten take around 3.8%. Study observations and caveats: That cross-reactive memory joined was suggested by some responding clones appearing in pre-infection memory.

V was cut by 10 bases and J by 4 bases, with 14 bases left in between. Germline V gene sequence: CDR1 LNHDA, CDR2 SQIVND (reference sequence). CDR3 length: 13 amino acids. The receptor's source is a man aged 18 to 29 who had mild COVID-19 (a few samples of this study predate the infection). Cell type and time point are not known. Sequencing used PBMCs or a T cell subset sorted from them (not recorded which). The chain is built from TRBV19 and TRBJ1-5, with D possibly TRBD1 on 5 matching bases. CDR3 sequence: CATHPGGNQPQHF. The CDR3 nucleotides are TGTGCCACCCATCCCGGGGGGAATCAGCCCCAGCATTTT.